Listed here are 6 T cell receptor beta chains from one sample, sequenced in a study of CD8+ T cells in alopecia areata. After pooling, cutaneous lymph node cells were sorted with CD4, CD8alpha, NKG2D, NKG2ACE and other markers. Sequencing templates came from extracted RNA that was reverse transcribed into cDNA. Sequencing was performed with immunoSEQ multiplex PCR; in TCRdb, only in-frame clones are kept and a portion is missing. The sample yields about 270,000 clones, without any singletons. Sequencing was performed on CD4+ T cells sorted from a lymph node. These receptors came from a C3H/HeJ mouse with alopecia areata. The strain's MHC haplotype is H2-k.

This clone has a count of ten or more. Germline and genes: mouse. The observed sequence ends 4 residues before the CDR3 terminus, with the missing tail filled in from the germline J gene. Other DNA sequences from this sample encode an identical CDR3 as well. The chain joins TRBV1 to TRBJ2-2; perhaps TRBD1 as D (5 bases). V gave up 4 bases and J gave up 0 bases, with 6 bases separating them. Germline V CDR1 and CDR2: NSQYPW, LRSPGD (reference sequence). The CDR3 consists of 14 residues. The covered CDR3 bases are TGCACCTGCAGTGGGACAACAAACACCGGG. As protein: CTCSGTTNTG. The complete CDR3 protein is CTCSGTTNTGQLYF. Full variable domain (rest looked up from reference TRBV1 and TRBJ2-2): VTLLEQNPRWRLVPRGQAVNLRCILKNSQYPWMSWYQQDLQKQLQWLFTLRSPGDKEVKSLPGADYLATRVTDTELRLQVANMSQGRTLYCTCSGTTNTGQLYFGEGSKLTVL.

As concerns this clone: The gene names given are mouse names. The sequenced fragment ends 4 residues before the CDR3 boundary, so the rest is inferred from the germline J gene. This CDR3 is also generated by other DNA sequences in the sample. The chain has TRBV5 and TRBJ2-7; D ambiguous. The CDR3 contains 13 residues. The ends were cut back, 3 bases at V and 0 bases at J, with 6 bases in the middle. CDR1 and CDR2 from the germline V gene are LGHNA and YNLKQL (reference sequence). CDR3 bases read: TGTGCCAGCAGCCAGGGGAGCTCCTAT. This encodes CASSQGSSY. The entire CDR3 reads CASSQGSSYEQYF.

About this clone: Each gene name is a mouse one. The CDR3 end falls 4 residues outside the read, so it is completed with the germline J gene. The chain combines TRBV5 with TRBJ2-5, with 10 bases aligning to TRBD2. The CDR3 is made up of 16 amino acids. J lost 2 bases, V lost 0 bases, and 2 bases had no gene match. Germline assignment: CDR1 LGHNA and CDR2 YNLKQL (reference sequence). The DNA read from the CDR3 is TGTGCCAGCAGCCAAGAGACTGGGGGGTTCCAAGAC. Translated: CASSQETGGFQD. The whole CDR3 sequence is CASSQETGGFQDTQYF.

This clone was counted only a few times. Gene and germline names: mouse. The read terminates 4 residues ahead of where the CDR3 ends, so the germline J gene completes it. The V call is TRBV19, the J call TRBJ2-2; 10 positions match TRBD2. Germline V gene sequence: CDR1 FNHDT, CDR2 SITEND (reference sequence). This CDR3 is 16 amino acids long. With 6 bases clipped from V and 4 bases from J, the junction kept 9 bases outside the gene matches. Here the CDR3 reads CASIPGLGTRTGQLYF. The sequenced part of the CDR3 DNA is TGTGCCAGCATCCCGGGACTGGGGACACGCACCGGG.

This clone occurred a few times. The genes and germline here are from mouse. The missing CDR3 end, 4 residues past where the read stops, is filled in from the germline J gene. The rearrangement uses TRBV12-1 and TRBJ2-7; 10 nucleotides line up with TRBD2. CDR1 is SGHSN, CDR2 HYEKVE, per germline. This CDR3 is 18 amino acids long. V shed 0 bases and J 0 bases; nucleotides not matched to a gene: 10. The CDR3 reads CASSLSLRLGGSSYEQYF. The covered CDR3 bases are TGTGCCAGCTCTCTCTCGCTGAGACTGGGGGGAAGCTCCTAT.

This clone turned up a few times. The genes are named according to mouse. Incomplete CDR3 DNA: TGTGCCAGCAGTATAAGGACAGACTCC. Residues: CASSIRTDS. The CDR3, in full, reads CASSIRTDSDYTF. This rearrangement joins TRBV19 to TRBJ1-2; perhaps TRBD1 as D (6 bases). The read terminates 4 residues before the CDR3 end, so the remaining end is supplied by the germline J gene. The CDR3 extends over 13 amino acids. V was cut by 1 base and J by 3 bases, with 7 bases left in between. CDR1 and CDR2 from the germline V gene are FNHDT and SITEND (reference sequence).